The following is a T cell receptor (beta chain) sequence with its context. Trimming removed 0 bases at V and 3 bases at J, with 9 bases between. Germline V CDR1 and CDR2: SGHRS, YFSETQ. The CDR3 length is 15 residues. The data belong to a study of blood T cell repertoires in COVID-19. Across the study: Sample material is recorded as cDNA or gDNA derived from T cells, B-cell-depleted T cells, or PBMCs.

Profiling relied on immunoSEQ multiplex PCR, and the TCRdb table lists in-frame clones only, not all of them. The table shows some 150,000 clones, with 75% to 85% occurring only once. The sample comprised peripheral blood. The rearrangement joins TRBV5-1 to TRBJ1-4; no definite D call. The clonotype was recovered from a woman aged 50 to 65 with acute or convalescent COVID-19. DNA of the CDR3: TGCGCCAGCAGCTTGGATCGACTTCCTAATGAAAAACTGTTTTTT. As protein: CASSLDRLPNEKLFF. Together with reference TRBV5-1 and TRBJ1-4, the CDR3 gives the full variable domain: KAGVTQTPRYLIKTRGQQVTLSCSPISGHRSVSWYQQTPGQGLQFLFEYFSETQRNKGNFPGRFSGRQFSNSRSEMNVSTLELGDSALYLCASSLDRLPNEKLFFGSGTQLSVL.